This T cell receptor beta chain emerged from a study of shared clonotypes between healthy human individuals. Repertoires were generated with immunoSEQ multiplex PCR, while TCRdb's copy carries only in-frame clones and drops some. The data show hundreds of thousands of clones, 74% seen once. This clone turned up a few times. Trimming pared 1 base from V and 2 bases from J, leaving 6 bases between. Germline V gene data show CDR1 as MGHRA and CDR2 as YSYEKL. The CDR3 has 13 amino acids. The chain links TRBV4-1 to TRBJ2-7, with D uncertain. Sequenced input: memory CD4+ T cells sorted from blood. The subset is: CD45RA-negative fraction. This clonotype was sampled from a woman aged 25 to 39 in good health. CDR3 nucleotide sequence: TGCGCCAGCAGCCAAGGGAACACCTACGAGCAGTACTTC. It translates to CASSQGNTYEQYF.